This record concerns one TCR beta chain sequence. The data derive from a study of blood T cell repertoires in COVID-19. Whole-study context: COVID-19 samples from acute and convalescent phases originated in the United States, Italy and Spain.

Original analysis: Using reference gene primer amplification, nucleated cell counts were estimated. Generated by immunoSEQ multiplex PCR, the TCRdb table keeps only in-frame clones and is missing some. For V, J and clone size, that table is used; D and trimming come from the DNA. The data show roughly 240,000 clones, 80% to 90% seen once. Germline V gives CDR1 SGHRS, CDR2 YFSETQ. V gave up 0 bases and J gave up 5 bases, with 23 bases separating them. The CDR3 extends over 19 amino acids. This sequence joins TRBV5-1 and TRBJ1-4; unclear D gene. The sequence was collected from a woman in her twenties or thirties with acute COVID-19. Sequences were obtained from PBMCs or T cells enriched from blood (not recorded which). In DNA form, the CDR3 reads TGCGCCAGCAGCTTGGCATTTGGGCCTCAAGTCAGCACGAATGAAAAACTGTTTTTT. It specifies CASSLAFGPQVSTNEKLFF.